The rows below give T cell receptor beta chains drawn from one sample of a study of blood T cell repertoires in COVID-19. The method was immunoSEQ multiplex PCR; TCRdb's version includes in-frame clones alone and lacks a portion of them. The repertoire holds around 300,000 clones, with roughly 85% as singletons. Source material: peripheral blood. The receptors stem from a human donor in a cohort sampled during active COVID-19. The conserved cysteine and the conserved F or W are not part of the CDR3 here.

>TRBJ2-7|15|TRBV6-6
ASSPSSGGAQFYEQY
>TRBJ2-3|14|TRBV5-1
ASSLGLGPIPDTQY
>TRBJ2-5|11|TRBV7-3
ASSSRAQETQY
>TRBJ1-1|12|TRBV5-6
ASRMEGRYTEAF
>TRBJ1-4|12|TRBV20-1
SASWGGVSEKLF
>TRBJ2-1|13|TRBV20-1
SASDGGASENEQF
>TRBJ2-3|13|TRBV6-5
ASRRSSRATDTQY
>TRBJ2-3|15|TRBV7-9
ASSSYRQVGSTDTQY
>TRBJ1-3|13|TRBV27
ASSLYAGGGNTIY
>TRBJ1-1|10|TRBV12-3/TRBV12-4
ASSYGDREAF
>TRBJ1-5|13|TRBV5-1
ASSPGLHSNQPQH
>TRBJ2-1|12|TRBV24-1
ATSDRETIHEQF
>TRBJ1-1|13|TRBV7-2
ASSLARTKSTEAF
>TRBJ1-3|11|TRBV25-1
ASTGNSGNTIY
>TRBJ1-4|14|TRBV19
ASSPNVARVGEKLF
>TRBJ2-7|11|TRBV27
ASSWGGRNEQY
>TRBJ1-3|13|TRBV5-1
ASSTGQGTGNTIY
>TRBJ2-7|13|TRBV7-3
ASSLGPGGSYEQY
>TRBJ1-6|17|TRBV9
ASNADRGPGSSYNSPLH
>TRBJ2-5|14|TRBV27
ASIATGPQYQETQY
>TRBJ2-1|13|TRBV4-1
ASSRANSPWNEQF
>TRBJ2-2|13|TRBV11-3
ASSLSAGGGGELF
>TRBJ2-7|13|TRBV9
ASSDRTGGFYEQY
>TRBJ1-2|12|TRBV6-5
ASSYSRGNYGYT
>TRBJ1-4|13|TRBV28
ASSSFGALREKLF
>TRBJ1-5|11|TRBV6-5
ASLGRGNQPQH
>TRBJ1-2|12|TRBV14
ASSQVHRGTGYT
>TRBJ2-3|12|TRBV9
ASSGTGGPDTQY
>TRBJ1-1|13|TRBV6-4
ASRLQAIMNTEAF
>TRBJ2-5|13|TRBV5-6
ASSLAIRQVATQY
>TRBJ1-6|12|TRBV27
ASSLGPAGSPLH
>TRBJ1-2|16|TRBV12-5
ASGLPQTVPTANYGYT
>TRBJ1-2|13|TRBV14
ASSLPGTGDSGYT
>TRBJ2-2|11|TRBV5-6
ASRTGATGELF
>TRBJ2-7|14|TRBV6-5
ASSYSGTGGIYEQY
>TRBJ2-1|14|TRBV9
ASSRTGAGVFNEQF
>TRBJ1-5|12|TRBV19
ASRPHTPYQPQH
>TRBJ1-2|11|TRBV29-1
SVRQGVNYGYT
>TRBJ1-3|10|TRBV5-1
ASSLDPGTIY
>TRBJ1-1|12|TRBV9
ASSATGTNTEAF
>TRBJ2-3|15|TRBV9
ASSPTRLAGGWDTQY
>TRBJ1-1|15|TRBV14
ASSQGWGVPLNTEAF
>TRBJ1-2|13|TRBV27
ASSFMRQGASGYT
>TRBJ2-1|15|TRBV24-1
ATSDIGTGRLYNEQF
>TRBJ1-3|15|TRBV5-1
ASSWGGLRGSGNTIY
>TRBJ2-5|13|TRBV25-1
ATSGDRGFQETQY